This TCR beta chain was sequenced for a study of blood T cell repertoires in COVID-19. Study overall: The origin of the acute and convalescent COVID-19 samples was the United States, Italy and Spain. Sources were T cells, B-cell-depleted T cells, or PBMCs; the material itself was cDNA or gDNA.

Germline CDR1 reads SGHTA; CDR2 reads FQGNSA. The CDR3 consists of 17 residues. With 5 bases removed from V and 4 bases from J, the gap between germline ends came to 21 bases. Under the authors' procedure: It was from reference gene primer amplification that nucleated cell counts were estimated. Sequencing used immunoSEQ multiplex PCR; TCRdb keeps in-frame clones, though not all of them. V and J calls plus clone size are reproduced from that table; the DNA served to infer D and trimming. The sample lists around 190,000 clones, 70% to 85% seen once, with roughly 12% in the top ten. Material: peripheral blood. This chain joins TRBV7-2 and TRBJ2-1; the D gene is possibly TRBD2 (6 bases). The origin of this receptor is a woman between 45 and 60 years old with acute or convalescent COVID-19. CDR3 bases: TGTGCCAGCAGCCCCGCTGGCGTGGGCGGGATGTACAATGAGCAGTTCTTC. Encoded protein: CASSPAGVGGMYNEQFF. Supplemented by reference TRBV7-2 and TRBJ2-1, the full variable domain reads GAGVSQSPSNKVTEKGKDVELRCDPISGHTALYWYRQSLGQGLEFLIYFQGNSAPDKSGLPSDRFSAERTGGSVSTLTIQRTQQEDSAVYLCASSPAGVGGMYNEQFFGPGTRLTVL.